There are a few counts of the clone carrying this T cell receptor beta chain. This sample is drawn from a study of identical twins. V lost 5 bases and J lost 6, with 15 bases in between. The CDR3 runs 14 residues. From the 5' RACE reads, TCRdb called clonotypes with MiXCR, one entry per CDR3 protein. Among roughly 1.6 million distinct CDR3 sequences listed, roughly 35% were seen once. This receptor was obtained from a newborn girl in good health. This chain uses TRBV12-3 or TRBV12-4 with TRBJ2-3; D gene uncertain. The sample consisted of cord blood. CDR3 in amino acids: CASSHPKARDTQYF. The CDR3 DNA follows: TGTGCCAGCAGTCACCCTAAGGCGAGGGATACGCAGTATTTT.